This T cell receptor beta chain came from a study of Tregs in tolerant kidney transplant recipients (dated by TCRdb to the late 2010s). Background on the whole study: The study used TCRbeta sequencing to identify donor-specific regulatory T cells before combined kidney and bone marrow transplantation, then tracked those cells after transplant.

Transplants used related donors with nonmyeloablative bone marrow transplantation; mixed chimerism was transient in the human trials. Unstimulated Tregs (CD4+CD25+CD127-), CD4+ non-Tregs (CD4+CD25-), CD4 and CD8 cells were FACS-sorted from thawed PBMCs. The patients were a handful of recipients of combined kidney and bone marrow transplants from the ITN036ST trial, and samples were available only for these trial subjects. Healthy control blood was separated into PBMCs by Ficoll density gradient and cryopreserved, and patient PBMCs were collected both before and after transplant. For TCRbeta CDR3 sequencing, genomic DNA was extracted from sorted cells using the QIAGEN DNeasy Blood and Tissue Kit. High-throughput TCRbeta CDR3 sequencing, including PCR amplification with bias correction and internal controls, was performed commercially through immunoSEQ. On the study's bioinformatics: Unique productive TCRbeta sequences were defined by CDR3 nucleotide sequence where primers matched, and otherwise by CDR3 amino acid sequence together with Vbeta and Jbeta genes. As a correction for sorting error, sequences shared between sorted populations at a frequency ratio of 2:1 or less were discarded, and the remaining shared sequences were assigned to the higher population. Donor-reactive sequences were defined as at least 5-fold expanded in CFSE-low cells versus unstimulated cells, with frequency of at least 0.01% in CFSE-low cells. Jensen-Shannon divergence calculated on the top 100 TCRbeta sequences ranked by frequency was used to measure repertoire divergence. For samples with multiple sequencing runs, sorting error was corrected separately for each run before the runs were pooled. TCRdb mirrors the immuneACCESS table, restricted to in-frame sequences. Some clones are absent from its copies; in checked studies, under half trace to an unresolved V gene, and the reason for the others is unknown. V and J calls and clone size are copied from that table; D and trimming were computed from the DNA. For this sample there are fewer than 55,000 clones; approximately 90% appear just once. In total, the top ten clones hold 15% of the sample.

On this clone itself: This clone's antigen is unknown. Per-nucleotide qualities are absent, and no much larger clonotype sits a single base away.

The investigation overall reported the following: For some patients the PCR primers changed over time, which made it impossible to compare the samples from those patients at the nucleotide level. Donor-specific Treg expansion exceeded global Treg expansion in tolerant patients, suggesting antigen-driven rather than nonspecific expansion. The most biologically relevant and donor-specific TCRbeta repertoire appeared to be identified by expanding Tregs with activated donor B cells. Biological reproducibility was not examined directly, but technical replication error appeared to be minimal. Because only a small number of patients were included, the study had limitations, and the results will need to be validated in larger populations as well as under other immunosuppression protocols.

Reading from cysteine to phenylalanine, the CDR3 counts 15 amino acids. Only the CDR3 region is kept as DNA, spanning 45 bases read in frame from base 1. Trimming removed 0 bases from V and 1 base from J; the gene matches leave 3 bases unexplained. CDR1 is given as SGHTA and CDR2 as FQGNSA, both from the germline V gene. In this chain, TRBV7-2 is recombined with TRBJ2-7; 7 bases in the middle match TRBD2. The sample was CD8+ T cells from blood (PBMCs), taken 12 months after the transplant. This TCR came from a human patient who received a combined kidney and bone marrow transplant. After a transplant, some T cells may be of graft donor origin. The DNA sequence is TGTGCCAGCAGCTTAGCGCGGGAGAAATCCTACGAGCAGTACTTC. Its product reads: CASSLAREKSYEQYF.